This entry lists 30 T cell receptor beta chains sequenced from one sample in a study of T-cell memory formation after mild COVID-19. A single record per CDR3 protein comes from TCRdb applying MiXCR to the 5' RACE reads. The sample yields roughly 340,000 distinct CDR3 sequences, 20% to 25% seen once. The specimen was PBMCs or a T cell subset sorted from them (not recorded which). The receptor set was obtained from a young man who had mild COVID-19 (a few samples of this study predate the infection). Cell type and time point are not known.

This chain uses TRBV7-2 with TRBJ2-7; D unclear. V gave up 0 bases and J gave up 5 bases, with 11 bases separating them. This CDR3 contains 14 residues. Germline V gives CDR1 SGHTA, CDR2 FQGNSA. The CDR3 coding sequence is TGTGCCAGCAGCTTAGCTACAGAGAACCACGAGCAGTACTTC. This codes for CASSLATENHEQYF.

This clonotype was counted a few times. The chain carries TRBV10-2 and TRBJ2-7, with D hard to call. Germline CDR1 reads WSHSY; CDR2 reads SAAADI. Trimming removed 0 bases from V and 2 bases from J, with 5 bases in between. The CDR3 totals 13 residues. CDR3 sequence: CASSESAAYEQYF. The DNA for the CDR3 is TGCGCCAGCAGTGAGTCAGCAGCCTACGAGCAGTACTTC.

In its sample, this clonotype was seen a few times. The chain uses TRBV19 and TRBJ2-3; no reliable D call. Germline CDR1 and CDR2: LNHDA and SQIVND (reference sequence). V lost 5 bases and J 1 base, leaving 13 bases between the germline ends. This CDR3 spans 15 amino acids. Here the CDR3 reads CASSSTPVGTDTQYF. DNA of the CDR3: TGTGCCAGTAGTTCCACCCCGGTAGGCACAGATACGCAGTATTTT.

DNA of the CDR3: TGTGCCAGCAGTTTCTTGAGTACGGGGCGGCCTAGCACAGATACGCAGTATTTT. Amino acid sequence: CASSFLSTGRPSTDTQYF. J is TRBJ2-3 and V is TRBV12-3 or TRBV12-4; perhaps D is TRBD1 or TRBD2 (5 bases each). The CDR3 has 18 amino acids. Trimming took off 3 bases at V and 0 bases at J, with 19 bases between the two ends.

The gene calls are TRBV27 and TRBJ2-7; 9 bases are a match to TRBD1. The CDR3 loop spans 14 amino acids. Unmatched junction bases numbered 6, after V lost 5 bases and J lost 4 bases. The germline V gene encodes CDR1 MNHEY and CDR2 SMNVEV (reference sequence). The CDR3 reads CASSPGQGKYEQYV. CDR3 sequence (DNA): TGTGCCAGCAGTCCTGGACAGGGGAAGTACGAGCAGTACGTC.

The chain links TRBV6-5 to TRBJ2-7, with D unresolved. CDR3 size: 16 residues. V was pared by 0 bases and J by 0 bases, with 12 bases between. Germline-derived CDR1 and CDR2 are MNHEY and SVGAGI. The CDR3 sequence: CASSYSLNSRSYEQYF. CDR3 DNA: TGTGCCAGCAGTTACTCGCTGAACAGCCGCTCCTACGAGCAGTACTTC.

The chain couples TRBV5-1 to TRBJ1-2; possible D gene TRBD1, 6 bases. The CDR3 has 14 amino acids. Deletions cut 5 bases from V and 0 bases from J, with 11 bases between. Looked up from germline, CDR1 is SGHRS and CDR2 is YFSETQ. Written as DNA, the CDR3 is TGCGCCAGCAGAGCTGGGACAACTAACTATGGCTACACCTTC. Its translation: CASRAGTTNYGYTF.

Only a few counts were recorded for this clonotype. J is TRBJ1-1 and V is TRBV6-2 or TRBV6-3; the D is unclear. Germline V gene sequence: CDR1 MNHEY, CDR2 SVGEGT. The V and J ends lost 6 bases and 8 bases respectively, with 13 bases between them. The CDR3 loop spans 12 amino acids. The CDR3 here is CASSLVQSEAFF. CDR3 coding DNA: TGTGCCAGCAGCCTGGTACAGTCCGAAGCTTTCTTT.

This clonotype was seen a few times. CDR3 sequence reads: CASRGQTGQPQHF. CDR3 bases: TGTGCCAGCAGGGGGCAAACCGGCCAGCCCCAGCATTTT. The V gene is TRBV12-3 or TRBV12-4, the J gene TRBJ1-5, with TRBD1 as a possible D gene (5 bases). The V end was cut by 6 bases, the J end by 7 bases, with 13 bases between. The CDR3 totals 13 residues.

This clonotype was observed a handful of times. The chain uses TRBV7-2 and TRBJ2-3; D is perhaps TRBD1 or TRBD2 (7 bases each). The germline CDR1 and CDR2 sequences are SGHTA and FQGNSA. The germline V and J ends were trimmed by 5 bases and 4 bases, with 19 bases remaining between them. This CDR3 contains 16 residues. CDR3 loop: CASSRRTGAGADTQYF. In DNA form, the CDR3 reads TGTGCCAGCAGCCGAAGAACAGGGGCGGGGGCAGATACGCAGTATTTT. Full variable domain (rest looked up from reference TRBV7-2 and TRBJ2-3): GAGVSQSPSNKVTEKGKDVELRCDPISGHTALYWYRQSLGQGLEFLIYFQGNSAPDKSGLPSDRFSAERTGGSVSTLTIQRTQQEDSAVYLCASSRRTGAGADTQYFGPGTRLTVL.

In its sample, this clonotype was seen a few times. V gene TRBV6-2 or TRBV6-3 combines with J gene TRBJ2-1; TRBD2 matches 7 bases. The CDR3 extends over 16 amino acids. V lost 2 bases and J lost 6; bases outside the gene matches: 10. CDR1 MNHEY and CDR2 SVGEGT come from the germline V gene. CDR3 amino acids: CASSYGGLGRGNEQFF. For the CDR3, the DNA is TGTGCCAGCAGTTACGGAGGACTAGGAAGGGGCAATGAGCAGTTCTTC.

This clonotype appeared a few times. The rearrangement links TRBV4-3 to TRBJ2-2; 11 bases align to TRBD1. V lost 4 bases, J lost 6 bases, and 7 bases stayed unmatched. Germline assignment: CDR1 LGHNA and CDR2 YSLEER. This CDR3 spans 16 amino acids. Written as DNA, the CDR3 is TGCGCCAGCAGCCTCCGGACAGGGGGCATAGCCGGGGAGCTGTTTTTT. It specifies CASSLRTGGIAGELFF.

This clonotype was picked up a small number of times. For the CDR3, the DNA is TGCAGTGCTAGTACCGGTGGGCTAGCGGGGTCGATGCAGTTCTTC. Translation: CSASTGGLAGSMQFF. The chain has TRBV20-1 and TRBJ2-1; TRBD2 matches at 9 bases. The CDR3 is made up of 15 amino acids. Trimming removed 3 bases from V and 12 bases from J; junction bases left unmatched: 15. Germline lookup yields CDR1 DFQATT and CDR2 SNEGSKA (reference sequence).

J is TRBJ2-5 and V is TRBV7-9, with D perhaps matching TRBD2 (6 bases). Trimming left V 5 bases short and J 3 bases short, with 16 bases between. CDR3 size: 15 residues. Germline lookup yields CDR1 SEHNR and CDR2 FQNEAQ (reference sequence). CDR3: CASSPTGGTKETQYF. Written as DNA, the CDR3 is TGTGCCAGCAGCCCGACCGGGGGTACCAAAGAGACCCAGTACTTC.

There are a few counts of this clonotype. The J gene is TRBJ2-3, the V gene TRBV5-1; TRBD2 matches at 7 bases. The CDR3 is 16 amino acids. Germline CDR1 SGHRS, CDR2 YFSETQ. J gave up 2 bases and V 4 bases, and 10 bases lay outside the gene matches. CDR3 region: CASSRLTSGDTDTQYF. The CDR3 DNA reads TGCGCCAGCAGCCGCTTAACCAGCGGGGACACAGATACGCAGTATTTT.

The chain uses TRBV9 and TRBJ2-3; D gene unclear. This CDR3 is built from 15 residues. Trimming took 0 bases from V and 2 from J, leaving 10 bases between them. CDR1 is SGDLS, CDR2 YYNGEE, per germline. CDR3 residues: CASSVGPSSTDTQYF. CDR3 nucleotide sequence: TGTGCCAGCAGCGTAGGTCCCTCCTCCACAGATACGCAGTATTTT. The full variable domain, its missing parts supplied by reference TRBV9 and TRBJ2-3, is DSGVTQTPKHLITATGQRVTLRCSPRSGDLSVYWYQQSLDQGLQFLIQYYNGEERAKGNILERFSAQQFPDLHSELNLSSLELGDSALYFCASSVGPSSTDTQYFGPGTRLTVL.

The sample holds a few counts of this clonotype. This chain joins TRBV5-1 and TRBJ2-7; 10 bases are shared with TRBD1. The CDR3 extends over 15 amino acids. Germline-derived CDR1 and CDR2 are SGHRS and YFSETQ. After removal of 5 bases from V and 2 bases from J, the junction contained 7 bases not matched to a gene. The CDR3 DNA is TGCGCCAGCAGGTCGAGCGGGACAGGGGCCTACGAGCAGTACTTC. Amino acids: CASRSSGTGAYEQYF.

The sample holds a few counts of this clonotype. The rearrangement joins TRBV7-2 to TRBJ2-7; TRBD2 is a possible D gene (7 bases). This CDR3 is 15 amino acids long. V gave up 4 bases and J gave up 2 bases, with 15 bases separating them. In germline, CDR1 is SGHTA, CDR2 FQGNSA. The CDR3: CASSYLGGGAYEQYV. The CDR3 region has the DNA TGTGCCAGCAGCTACCTAGGGGGAGGGGCCTACGAGCAGTACGTC.

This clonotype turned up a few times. CDR3 in amino acids: CASTDGVPDRVSSPLHF. DNA of the CDR3: TGTGCCAGCACCGATGGGGTGCCGGACAGGGTCTCTTCACCCCTCCACTTT. The chain joins TRBV5-6 to TRBJ1-6; 8 bases match TRBD1. The V segment lost 6 bases and the J segment 9 bases; nucleotides outside the gene matches: 17. The germline V gene has CDR1 SGHDT and CDR2 YYEEEE. The CDR3 runs to 17 residues.

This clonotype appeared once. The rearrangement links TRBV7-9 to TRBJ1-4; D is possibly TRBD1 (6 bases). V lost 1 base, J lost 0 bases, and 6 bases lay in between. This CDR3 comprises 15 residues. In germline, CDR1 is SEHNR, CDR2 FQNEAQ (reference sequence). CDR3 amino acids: CASSLEGATNEKLFF. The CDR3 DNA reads TGTGCCAGCAGCTTAGAGGGGGCAACTAATGAAAAACTGTTTTTT. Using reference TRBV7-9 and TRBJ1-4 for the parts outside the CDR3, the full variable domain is DTGVSQNPRHKITKRGQNVTFRCDPISEHNRLYWYRQTLGQGPEFLTYFQNEAQLEKSRLLSDRFSAERPKGSFSTLEIQRTEQGDSAMYLCASSLEGATNEKLFFGSGTQLSVL.

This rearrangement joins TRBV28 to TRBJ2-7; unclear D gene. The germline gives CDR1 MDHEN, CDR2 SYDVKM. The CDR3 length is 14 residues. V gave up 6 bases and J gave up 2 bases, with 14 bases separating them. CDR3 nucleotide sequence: TGTGCCAGCAGCCTTCCATTTGGTCCCTACGAGCAGTACTTC. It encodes CASSLPFGPYEQYF.

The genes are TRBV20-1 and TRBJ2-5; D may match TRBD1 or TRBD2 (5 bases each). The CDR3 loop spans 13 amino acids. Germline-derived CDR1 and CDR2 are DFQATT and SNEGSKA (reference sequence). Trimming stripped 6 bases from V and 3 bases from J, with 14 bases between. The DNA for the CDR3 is TGCAGTGCGTTTTGGGGGACCAAAGAGACCCAGTACTTC. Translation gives CSAFWGTKETQYF.

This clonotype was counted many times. The CDR3 spells CASSLDPNTEAFF. The CDR3 DNA reads TGCGCCAGCAGCTTGGACCCGAACACTGAAGCTTTCTTT. J is TRBJ1-1 and V is TRBV5-1; D remains ambiguous. This CDR3 is built from 13 residues. CDR1 is SGHRS, CDR2 YFSETQ, per germline. Trimming cost V 0 bases and J 1 base, with 4 bases left between them.

The CDR3 is CASSLSRGVRTEAFF. CDR3 in DNA: TGTGCCAGCAGCTTAAGTCGAGGGGTTCGAACTGAAGCTTTCTTT. This chain joins TRBV7-9 and TRBJ1-1; tentative D call: TRBD1 (5 bases). The CDR3 spans 15 residues. Trimming took off 2 bases at V and 5 bases at J, with 15 bases between the two ends. The germline V gene has CDR1 SEHNR and CDR2 FQNEAQ (reference sequence).

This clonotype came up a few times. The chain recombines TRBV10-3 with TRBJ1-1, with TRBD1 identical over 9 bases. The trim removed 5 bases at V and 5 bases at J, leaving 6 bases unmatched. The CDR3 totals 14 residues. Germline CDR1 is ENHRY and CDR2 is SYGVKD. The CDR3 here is CAISWDREGTEAFF. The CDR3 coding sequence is TGTGCCATCAGTTGGGACAGGGAAGGAACTGAAGCTTTCTTT.

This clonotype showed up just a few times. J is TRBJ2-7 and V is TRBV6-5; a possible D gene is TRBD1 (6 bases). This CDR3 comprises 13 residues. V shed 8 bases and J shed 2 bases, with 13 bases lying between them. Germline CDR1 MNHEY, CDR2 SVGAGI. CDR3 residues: CASGRGYAYEQYV. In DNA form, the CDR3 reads TGTGCCAGCGGTAGGGGGTACGCCTACGAGCAGTACGTC.

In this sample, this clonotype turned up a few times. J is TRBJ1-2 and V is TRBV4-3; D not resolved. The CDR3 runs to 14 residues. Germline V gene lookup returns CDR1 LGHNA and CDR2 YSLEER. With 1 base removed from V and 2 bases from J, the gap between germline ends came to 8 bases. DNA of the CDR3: TGCGCCAGCAGCCAAGCACACCGAAACTATGGCTACACCTTC. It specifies CASSQAHRNYGYTF.

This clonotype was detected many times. The DNA for the CDR3 is TGTGCCAGCAGTACCTCCCAAGAGACCCAGTACTTC. Its protein product is CASSTSQETQYF. The chain links TRBV28 to TRBJ2-5; D gene unclear. Trimming cost V 5 bases and J 1 base, with 5 bases left between them. The CDR3 has 12 amino acids. Germline CDR1 MDHEN, CDR2 SYDVKM. Drawing the rest from reference TRBV28 and TRBJ2-5, the complete variable domain is DVKVTQSSRYLVKRTGEKVFLECVQDMDHENMFWYRQDPGLGLRLIYFSYDVKMKEKGDIPEGYSVSREKKERFSLILESASTNQTSMYLCASSTSQETQYFGPGTRLLVL.

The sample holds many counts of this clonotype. Written as DNA, the CDR3 is TGTGCCAGCAGCCCCGGAGTAGCGGGGGGGCGAGGCTACAATGAGCAGTTCTTC. It specifies CASSPGVAGGRGYNEQFF. The chain joins TRBV7-6 to TRBJ2-1; TRBD2 aligns across 11 bases. Germline assignment: CDR1 SGHVS and CDR2 FNYEAQ. The CDR3 length is 18 residues. V lost 5 bases and J lost 3; bases outside the gene matches: 12.

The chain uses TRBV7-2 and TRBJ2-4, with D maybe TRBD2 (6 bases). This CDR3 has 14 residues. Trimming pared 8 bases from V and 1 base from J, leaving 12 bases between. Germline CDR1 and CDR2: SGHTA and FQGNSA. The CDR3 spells CASRGGGAKNIQYF. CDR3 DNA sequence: TGTGCCAGCCGCGGCGGAGGGGCCAAAAACATTCAGTACTTC.